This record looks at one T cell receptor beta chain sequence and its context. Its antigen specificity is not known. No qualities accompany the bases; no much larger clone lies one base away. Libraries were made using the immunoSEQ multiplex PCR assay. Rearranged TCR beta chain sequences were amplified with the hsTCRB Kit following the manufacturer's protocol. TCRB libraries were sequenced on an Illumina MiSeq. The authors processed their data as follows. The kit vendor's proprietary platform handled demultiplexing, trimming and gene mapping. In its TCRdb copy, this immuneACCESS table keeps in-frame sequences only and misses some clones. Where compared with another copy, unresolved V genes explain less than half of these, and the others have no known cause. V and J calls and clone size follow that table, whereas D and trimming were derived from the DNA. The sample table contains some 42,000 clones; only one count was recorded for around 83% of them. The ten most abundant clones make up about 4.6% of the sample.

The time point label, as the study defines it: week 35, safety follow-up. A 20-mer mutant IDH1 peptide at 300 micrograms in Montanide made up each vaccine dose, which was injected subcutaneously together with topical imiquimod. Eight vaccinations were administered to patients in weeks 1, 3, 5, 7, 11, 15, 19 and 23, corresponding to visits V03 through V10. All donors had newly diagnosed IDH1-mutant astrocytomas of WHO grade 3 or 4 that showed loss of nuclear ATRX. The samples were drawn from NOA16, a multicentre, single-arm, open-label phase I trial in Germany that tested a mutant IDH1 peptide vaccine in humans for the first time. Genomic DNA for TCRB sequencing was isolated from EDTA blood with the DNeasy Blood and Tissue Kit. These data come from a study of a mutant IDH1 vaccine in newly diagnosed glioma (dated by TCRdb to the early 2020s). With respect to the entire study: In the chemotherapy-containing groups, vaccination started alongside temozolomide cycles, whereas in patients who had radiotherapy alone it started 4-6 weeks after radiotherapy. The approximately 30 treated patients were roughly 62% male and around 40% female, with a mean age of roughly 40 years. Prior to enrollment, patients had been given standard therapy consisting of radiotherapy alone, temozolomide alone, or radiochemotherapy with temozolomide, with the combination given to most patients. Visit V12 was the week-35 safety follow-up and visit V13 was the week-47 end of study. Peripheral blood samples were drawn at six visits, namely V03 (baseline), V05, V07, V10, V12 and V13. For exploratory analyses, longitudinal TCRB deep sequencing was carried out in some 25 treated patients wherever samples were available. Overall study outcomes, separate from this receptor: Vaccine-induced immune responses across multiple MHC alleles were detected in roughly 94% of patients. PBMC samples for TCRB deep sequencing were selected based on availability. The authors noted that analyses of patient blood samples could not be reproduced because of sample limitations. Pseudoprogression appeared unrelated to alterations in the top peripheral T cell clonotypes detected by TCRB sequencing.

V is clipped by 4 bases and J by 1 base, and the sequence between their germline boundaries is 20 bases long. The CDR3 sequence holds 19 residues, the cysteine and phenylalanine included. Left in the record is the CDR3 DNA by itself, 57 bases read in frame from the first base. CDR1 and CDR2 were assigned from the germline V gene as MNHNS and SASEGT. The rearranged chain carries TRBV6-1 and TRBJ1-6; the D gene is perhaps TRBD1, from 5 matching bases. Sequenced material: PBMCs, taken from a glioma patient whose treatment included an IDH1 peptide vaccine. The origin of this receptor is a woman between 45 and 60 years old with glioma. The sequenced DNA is TGTGCCAGCAGTGCCTTGGGGGGTTCTATAGGTTCCTATAATTCACCCCTCCACTTT. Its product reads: CASSALGGSIGSYNSPLHF.